One sample yielded the 13 T cell receptor beta chains listed below, sequenced in a study of cytomegalovirus exposure and HLA in healthy donors. PCR used 60 Vbeta primers and 13 Jbeta primers. The data were produced by immunoSEQ multiplex PCR, yet TCRdb's version contains in-frame clones alone and is incomplete. The repertoire holds about 140,000 clones, with roughly two thirds as singletons. Source material: PBMCs. The origin of the receptors is a woman between 35 and 50 years old in good health and CMV-seronegative.

This clone was counted a few times. This chain links TRBV6-6 with TRBJ2-2; TRBD1 might be the D (6 bases). The CDR3 covers 14 residues. CDR1 is MNHNY and CDR2 is SVGAGI in the germline V gene (reference sequence). V was shortened by 6 bases and J by 4 bases, with 12 bases between the two germline ends. For the CDR3, the DNA is TGTGCCAGCAGGCTTACAGGGTTCACCGGGGAGCTGTTTTTT. It is translated as CASRLTGFTGELFF.

The genes are TRBV19 and TRBJ1-2; D unclear. Germline CDR1 reads LNHDA; CDR2 reads SQIVND (reference sequence). This CDR3 spans 12 amino acids. Trimming took off 3 bases at V and 5 bases at J, with 7 bases between the two ends. CDR3 region: CASSMGRYGYTF. The CDR3, as DNA: TGTGCCAGTAGTATGGGCAGATATGGCTACACCTTC.

V usage is TRBV7-3 and J usage is TRBJ2-2; D perhaps matches TRBD2 (5 bases). The CDR3 spans 15 residues. CDR1 and CDR2 from the germline V gene are SGHTA and FQGTGA. The V end was cut by 5 bases, the J end by 4 bases, with 14 bases between. The CDR3 DNA sequence: TGTGCCAGCAGCCCGAGCTCCCGGGGCACCGGGGAGCTGTTTTTT. Translation: CASSPSSRGTGELFF.

The CDR3 DNA follows: TGTGCCAGCAGCTTATTAGCGGGGGGGGGCAATGAGCAGTTCTTC. Amino acids: CASSLLAGGGNEQFF. The gene calls are TRBV7-3 and TRBJ2-1; 11 bases align to TRBD2. Germline-derived CDR1 and CDR2 are SGHTA and FQGTGA. CDR3 length equals 15 residues. V dropped 2 bases and J dropped 6; count of bases not matched to a gene: 3.

This clone was seen only a few times. The CDR3 region has the DNA TGTGCCAGCAGCTTGGGCTGGGGCGCGAAGGATAATTCACCCCTCCACTTT. It yields the protein CASSLGWGAKDNSPLHF. This sequence joins TRBV5-6 and TRBJ1-6, with D possibly TRBD1 on 5 matching bases. Germline lookup yields CDR1 SGHDT and CDR2 YYEEEE. V was trimmed by 0 bases and J by 5 bases, leaving 15 bases between them. There are 17 residues in the CDR3.

Only one count was recorded for this clone. V usage is TRBV7-9 and J usage is TRBJ2-5; 7 nucleotides line up with TRBD1. This CDR3 region has 14 residues. The germline gives CDR1 SEHNR, CDR2 FQNEAQ (reference sequence). V was pared by 5 bases and J by 8 bases, with 11 bases of the junction left unmatched. CDR3 residues: CASSRRQGSLTQYF. The CDR3 DNA reads as TGTGCCAGCAGCCGGCGACAGGGCAGCCTAACCCAGTACTTC.

About this clone itself: Other DNA sequences in this sample translate to the same CDR3. This rearrangement joins TRBV19 to TRBJ1-2; no clear D. CDR3 length: 13 amino acids. Germline V CDR1 and CDR2: LNHDA, SQIVND (reference sequence). Deletions cut 6 bases from V and 2 bases from J, with 10 bases between. CDR3 bases: TGTGCCAGTAGCATGACGGGGAACTATGGCTACACCTTC. Translating gives CASSMTGNYGYTF. Complete variable domain (other parts from reference TRBV19 and TRBJ1-2): DGGITQSPKYLFRKEGQNVTLSCEQNLNHDAMYWYRQDPGQGLRLIYYSQIVNDFQKGDIAEGYSVSREKKESFPLTVTSAQKNPTAFYLCASSMTGNYGYTFGSGTRLTVV.

This clone appeared a single time. The V call is TRBV6-1, the J call TRBJ1-5; 11 bases map to TRBD1. CDR1 and CDR2 from the germline V gene are MNHNS and SASEGT. This CDR3 has 14 residues. Germline trimming cut 7 bases from V and 4 bases from J; bases unmatched to any gene: 3. This CDR3 reads CASTWDRGNQPQHF. CDR3 in DNA: TGTGCCAGCACCTGGGACAGGGGGAATCAGCCCCAGCATTTT.

The V call is TRBV5-1, the J call TRBJ1-1, with D hard to call. V shed 0 bases and J shed 4 bases, with 13 bases lying between them. CDR3 length equals 15 residues. Germline V gene sequence: CDR1 SGHRS, CDR2 YFSETQ. The CDR3 region has the DNA TGCGCCAGCAGCTTGGTGAGGATCTTGGGCACTGAAGCTTTCTTT. Amino acids: CASSLVRILGTEAFF.

This clone was found a few times. This chain joins TRBV2 and TRBJ2-1, with TRBD2 as a possible D gene (5 bases). Germline V gene sequence: CDR1 SNHLY, CDR2 FYNNEI. The V and J ends lost 4 bases and 1 base respectively, with 14 bases between them. The CDR3 extends over 16 amino acids. CDR3 nucleotide sequence: TGTGCCAGCAGTGGGGATGTACGGGATTCCTACAATGAGCAGTTCTTC. Translation: CASSGDVRDSYNEQFF.

The chain recombines TRBV7-3 with TRBJ2-6; TRBD2 matches 9 bases. The germline CDR1 and CDR2 sequences are SGHTA and FQGTGA. The CDR3 is 15 residues long. V gave up 8 bases and J gave up 1 base; unmatched junction bases: 3. The CDR3 nucleotides read TGTGCCAGCGGCGGGGGGGCTTCTGGGGCCAACGTCCTGACTTTC. Translation gives CASGGGASGANVLTF.

This clone occurred once. The chain joins TRBV4-1 to TRBJ2-5; 8 nucleotides match TRBD1. CDR1 and CDR2 from the germline V gene are MGHRA and YSYEKL. V trimming: 1 base; J trimming: 1 base; junction bases outside the gene matches: 2. The length of the CDR3 is 15 residues. Written as DNA, the CDR3 is TGCGCCAGCAGCCAAGTGGGGACAGGCCAAGAGACCCAGTACTTC. Translating it yields CASSQVGTGQETQYF.

The genes are TRBV5-1 and TRBJ1-2; 7 bases are a match to TRBD1. V gave up 0 bases and J gave up 3 bases; unmatched junction bases: 8. This CDR3 has 16 residues. CDR1 SGHRS and CDR2 YFSETQ come from the germline V gene. CDR3 bases: TGCGCCAGCAGCTTGGAGGGGGACAGTCCGTACTATGGCTACACCTTC. Translation gives CASSLEGDSPYYGYTF.